This T cell receptor beta chain is drawn from a study of cytomegalovirus exposure and HLA in healthy donors. Trimming stripped 4 bases from V and 7 bases from J, with 9 bases between. CDR3 length: 11 residues. Germline CDR1 reads SGHDT; CDR2 reads YYEEEE. This PCR relied on a set of 60 Vbeta primers and 13 Jbeta primers. The method was immunoSEQ multiplex PCR; TCRdb's version includes in-frame clones alone and lacks a portion of them. The data contain hundreds of thousands of clones, 70% to 90% of them singletons. J is TRBJ2-7 and V is TRBV5-6; weak D call: TRBD2 (5 bases). The origin of this receptor is a woman aged 18-30 years in good health and CMV-seronegative. Sequencing was done on a sample of PBMCs. CDR3 region: CASSGSREQYF. CDR3 sequence (DNA): TGTGCCAGCAGCGGGAGCAGGGAGCAGTACTTC.